What follows is one T cell receptor (beta chain) and its context. In its sample, this clone was seen once. It has no known antigen specificity. No base qualities exist here, and no much larger clone lies one base off it. The sample comes from a study of regulatory and conventional T cells in RAG deficiency (dated by TCRdb to the late 2010s). Broadly, across the study: The study used high-throughput TCR beta sequencing to compare repertoire diversity and composition of Treg, conventional CD4+ and CD8+ T cells between RAG-deficient patients and healthy controls.

The library was obtained by the immunoSEQ multiplex PCR assay. Rearranged TCR beta chain products were amplified from the genomic DNA of sorted T-cell subsets and were then sequenced. In the source study's methods: Repertoire diversity of productive TCR beta rearrangements was quantified using Shannon entropy and Simpson indices. Clonal expansion was assessed by the summed frequency of the 100 most abundant productive TCR beta clonotypes among total reads. The TRB repertoires were scored with a self-reactivity index built on which amino acids appear at CDR3beta positions 6 and 7. Repertoire analyses used two-way ANOVA; flow cytometric analyses used Student t or Mann-Whitney tests. TCRdb mirrors the immuneACCESS table, restricted to in-frame sequences. Some clones are absent from its copies; in checked studies, under half trace to an unresolved V gene, and the reason for the others is unknown. Clone size and V and J calls were adopted from that table, with D and trimming inferred from the DNA. Within this sample are about 30,000 clones, with 90% to 96% of them counted one time only. The ten top clones hold about 0.4% of the sample.

The paper as a whole reports these results and caveats: In Omenn syndrome patients, sorted CD25-high CD127-low cells may represent peripherally activated cells rather than bona fide Treg cells. For some subjects, some T-cell subset analyses were not performed. Unique TCR beta sequences from Treg cells were approximately 100-fold fewer in Omenn syndrome and CID/AS patients than controls, versus roughly 10-fold for other subsets. Shorter CDR3 lengths were found in all patient T-cell subsets, and >80% Treg-Tconv repertoire overlap at nucleotide and amino acid level was observed in Omenn syndrome patients. Compared with control T-cell subpopulations, the RAG-deficient patients had markedly lower Shannon entropy and higher Simpson indices.

In the germline V gene, CDR1 corresponds to SGDLS and CDR2 to YYNGEE. Including cysteine and phenylalanine, the CDR3 has 20 amino acids. The CDR3 DNA has 60 bases and is translated from base 1. From V the trimming removes 3 bases and from J it removes 4 bases, while the gene matches leave 14 bases of the junction unaccounted for. Conventional CD4+ T cells were purified from blood as CD25-low CD127-high cells before genomic DNA extraction. Repertoire analyses used fewer than ten healthy control donors as the comparison group. This same sample was also taken into another study, of regulatory T cells. The second study's paper adds: The multiplex PCR used 52 forward TRBV primers and 13 reverse TRBJ primers, with assay-based and computational corrections for amplification bias. In patients, repertoires had restricted unique TRB V-J pairs and skewed V and J gene usage, with regulatory T cells showing the most marked changes. T-cell receptor beta repertoires of sorted regulatory, conventional CD4+ and CD8+ T cells were compared between CD3G-deficient patients and healthy controls. Peripheral blood mononuclear cells were isolated by Ficoll density separation. Within the immunoSEQ assay, multiplex PCR amplified rearranged TRB loci from genomic DNA. Sequencing of the TRB amplicons was done on an Illumina HiSeq platform. Raw sequences were error-filtered and aligned to reference gene sequences by custom algorithms, then analyzed with the immunoSEQ online tools. The frequencies of productive and nonproductive TRB rearrangements were evaluated among unique sequences as well as among total sequences. Group comparisons used t tests, Mann-Whitney tests or two-way ANOVA run in Prism software.

Sequences were obtained from CD25- CD4+ T cells sorted from blood. The clonotype was recovered from a human donor in good health. The receptor chain draws on TRBV9 and TRBJ2-1; 15 central bases correspond to TRBD2. Read as DNA, the sequence is TGTGCCAGCAGCGCTCAGAGCAGGACTAGCGGGAGGGGGTTATACAATGAGCAGTTCTTC. Its translation is CASSAQSRTSGRGLYNEQFF. Supplemented by the reference TRBV9 and TRBJ2-1 proteins around the CDR3, the complete variable domain is DSGVTQTPKHLITATGQRVTLRCSPRSGDLSVYWYQQSLDQGLQFLIQYYNGEERAKGNILERFSAQQFPDLHSELNLSSLELGDSALYFCASSAQSRTSGRGLYNEQFFGPGTRLTVL.